Listed below are T cell receptor beta chains from one sample, sequenced in a study of blood T cell repertoires in COVID-19. Clones were read by immunoSEQ multiplex PCR, and TCRdb kept only the in-frame ones, dropping some. The sample consists of some 370,000 clones, around 87% of them appearing once. The sample consisted of peripheral blood. The receptors shown here come from a woman aged 25-40 years with COVID-19, enrolled during active disease. Both conserved end residues are part of each CDR3. The order of the fields is V gene, J gene, D gene, clone size, CDR3 DNA, CDR3 protein. D genes are given only for firm matches. Clone size appears in some rows only: once, few, many, or a class for an expanded clone.

TRBV7-9,TRBJ1-5,.,.,TGTGCCAGCAGCATAAACCTAAACGGGGATCAGCCCCAGCATTTT,CASSINLNGDQPQHF
TRBV24-1,TRBJ2-7,TRBD1,.,TGTGCCACCAGTGAAACAGGGGATGTCGAGCAGTACTTC,CATSETGDVEQYF
TRBV6-5,TRBJ2-1,.,.,TGTGCCAGCATCCTGAGCTCCTACAATGAGCAGTTCTTC,CASILSSYNEQFF
TRBV18,TRBJ2-5,.,few,TGTGCCAGCTCACCACCTACATTCGGGGAGACCCAGTACTTC,CASSPPTFGETQYF
TRBV4-1,TRBJ1-4,.,.,TGCGCCAGCAGCCAAGATCATTTCCGGGACACTGAAAAACTGTTTTTT,CASSQDHFRDTEKLFF
TRBV5-1,TRBJ1-1,.,.,TGCGCCAGCACTCCAAACTCCAGGGGCCCTGAAGCTTTCTTT,CASTPNSRGPEAFF
TRBV27,TRBJ2-5,.,.,TGTGCCAGCAGCCCCGGGTGGGAGCAAGAGACCCAGTACTTC,CASSPGWEQETQYF
TRBV29-1,TRBJ2-1,.,.,TGCAGCGTTGGTGCCACGGACAATGAGCAGTTCTTC,CSVGATDNEQFF
TRBV6-5,TRBJ2-1,TRBD2,.,TGTGCCAGCAGTTACTCCCTAGCGGGAGGAAATGAGCAGTTCTTC,CASSYSLAGGNEQFF
TRBV15,TRBJ2-3,TRBD2,.,TGTGCCACCAGCAGAGATCGTGGAGCGGGAGGCGCAGATACGCAGTATTTT,CATSRDRGAGGADTQYF
TRBV9,TRBJ2-3,TRBD2,once,TGTGCCAGCAGCCGTTATGCGGGAGGGAGCACAGATACGCAGTATTTT,CASSRYAGGSTDTQYF
TRBV5-6,TRBJ1-2,.,.,TGTGCCAGCAGCAGCCCGACAGGAGGAGGCTACACCTTC,CASSSPTGGGYTF
TRBV3-1/TRBV3-2,TRBJ2-3,TRBD2,.,TGTGCCAGCAGCACCCGTGGGCTAGCGGGAGAGTGGTACACAGATACGCAGTATTTT,CASSTRGLAGEWYTDTQYF
TRBV5-6,TRBJ1-5,.,once,TGTGCCAGCAGCCCGGGTGCGGGGGCTAGCAATCAGCCCCAGCATTTT,CASSPGAGASNQPQHF
TRBV11-2,TRBJ1-1,.,.,TGTGCCAGCCATGCTGGGGGGAGGACTGAAGCTTTCTTT,CASHAGGRTEAFF
TRBV11-3,TRBJ1-2,.,few,TGTGCCAGCAGCTTAGGCCCCGGAGACTACACCTTC,CASSLGPGDYTF
TRBV5-1,TRBJ1-1,.,.,TGCGCCAGCAGCTTTGGAAAAACACTAATGAACACTGAAGCTTTCTTT,CASSFGKTLMNTEAFF
TRBV6-5,TRBJ1-1,.,.,TGTGCCAGCAGGGGAGGGGGGACTGAAGCTTTCTTT,CASRGGGTEAFF
TRBV6-6,TRBJ1-6,TRBD1,.,TGTGCCAGCAGCGGGGGGACAGTTTCCTATAATTCACCCCTCCACTTT,CASSGGTVSYNSPLHF
TRBV9,TRBJ2-7,.,.,TGTGCCAGCAGCGCAGGACTCGGCTACGAGCAGTACTTC,CASSAGLGYEQYF
TRBV2,TRBJ1-6,TRBD1,few,TGTGCCAGCCGAAGCAGGGGACAGGGTTCGGGGTCACCCCTCCACTTT,CASRSRGQGSGSPLHF
TRBV19,TRBJ1-1,.,.,TGTGCCAGTAGTATCAGACAGGACATGAACACTGAAGCTTTCTTT,CASSIRQDMNTEAFF
TRBV18,TRBJ1-1,.,.,TGTGCCAGCTCACGCTATTACAGGGACACTGAAGCTTTCTTT,CASSRYYRDTEAFF
TRBV7-9,TRBJ2-1,TRBD1,.,TGTGCCAGCAGCTTAGGACAGGGGGCTAGGAATGAGCAGTTCTTC,CASSLGQGARNEQFF
TRBV7-9,TRBJ2-5,.,.,TGTGCCAGCAGCCACGAAGCGTCACAAGAGACCCAGTACTTC,CASSHEASQETQYF
TRBV5-1,TRBJ1-2,.,once,TGCGCCAGCAGCTTGGTGGCGGCTAACTATGGCTACACCTTC,CASSLVAANYGYTF